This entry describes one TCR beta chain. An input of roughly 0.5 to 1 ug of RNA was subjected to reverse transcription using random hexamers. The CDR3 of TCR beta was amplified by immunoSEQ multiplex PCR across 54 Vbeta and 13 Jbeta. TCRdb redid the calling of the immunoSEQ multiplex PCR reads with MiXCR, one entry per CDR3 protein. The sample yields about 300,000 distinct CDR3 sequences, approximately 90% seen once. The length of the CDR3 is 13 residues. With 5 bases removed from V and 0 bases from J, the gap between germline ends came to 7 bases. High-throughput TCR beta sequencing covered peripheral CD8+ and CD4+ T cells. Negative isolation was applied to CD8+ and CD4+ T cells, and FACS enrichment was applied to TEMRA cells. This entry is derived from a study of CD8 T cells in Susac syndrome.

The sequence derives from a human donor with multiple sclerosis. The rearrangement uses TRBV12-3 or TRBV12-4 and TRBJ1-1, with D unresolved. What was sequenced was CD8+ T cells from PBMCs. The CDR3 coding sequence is TGTGCCAGCAGTCCCAATATGAACACTGAAGCTTTCTTT. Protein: CASSPNMNTEAFF.